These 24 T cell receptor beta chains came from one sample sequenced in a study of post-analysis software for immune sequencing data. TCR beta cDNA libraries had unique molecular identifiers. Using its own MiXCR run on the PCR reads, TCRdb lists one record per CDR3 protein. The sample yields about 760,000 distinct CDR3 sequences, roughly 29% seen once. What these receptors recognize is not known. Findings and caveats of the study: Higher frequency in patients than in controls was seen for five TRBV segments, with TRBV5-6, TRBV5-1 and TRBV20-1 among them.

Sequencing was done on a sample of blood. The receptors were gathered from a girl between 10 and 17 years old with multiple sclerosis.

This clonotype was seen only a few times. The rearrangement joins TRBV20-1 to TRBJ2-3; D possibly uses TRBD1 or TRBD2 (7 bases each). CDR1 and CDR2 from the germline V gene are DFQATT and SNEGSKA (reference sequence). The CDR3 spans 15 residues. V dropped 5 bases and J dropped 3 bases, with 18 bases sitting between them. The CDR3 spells CSAPPQGGRTDTQYF. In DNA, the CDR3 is TGCAGTGCTCCACCGCAGGGGGGGAGGACAGATACGCAGTATTTT.

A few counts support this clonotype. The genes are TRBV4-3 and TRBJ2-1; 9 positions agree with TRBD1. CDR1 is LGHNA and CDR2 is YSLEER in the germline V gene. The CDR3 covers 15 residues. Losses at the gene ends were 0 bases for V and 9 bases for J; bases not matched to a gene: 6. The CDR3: CASSQEGQGIGEQFF. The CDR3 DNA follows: TGCGCCAGCAGCCAAGAGGGACAGGGTATCGGTGAGCAGTTCTTC.

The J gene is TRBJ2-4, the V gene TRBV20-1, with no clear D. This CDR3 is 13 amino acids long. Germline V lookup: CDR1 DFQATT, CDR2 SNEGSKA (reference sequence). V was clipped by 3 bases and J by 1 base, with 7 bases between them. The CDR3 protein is CSASVVAKNIQYF. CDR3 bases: TGCAGTGCTAGTGTGGTGGCCAAAAACATTCAGTACTTC.

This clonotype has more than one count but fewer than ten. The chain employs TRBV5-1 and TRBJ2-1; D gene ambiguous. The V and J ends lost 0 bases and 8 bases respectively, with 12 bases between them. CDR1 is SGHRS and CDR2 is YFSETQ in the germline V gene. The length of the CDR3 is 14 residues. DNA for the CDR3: TGCGCCAGCAGCTTGGAGGTCTCACTCGATGAGCAGTTCTTC. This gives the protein CASSLEVSLDEQFF. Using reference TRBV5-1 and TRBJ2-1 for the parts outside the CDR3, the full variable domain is KAGVTQTPRYLIKTRGQQVTLSCSPISGHRSVSWYQQTPGQGLQFLFEYFSETQRNKGNFPGRFSGRQFSNSRSEMNVSTLELGDSALYLCASSLEVSLDEQFFGPGTRLTVL.

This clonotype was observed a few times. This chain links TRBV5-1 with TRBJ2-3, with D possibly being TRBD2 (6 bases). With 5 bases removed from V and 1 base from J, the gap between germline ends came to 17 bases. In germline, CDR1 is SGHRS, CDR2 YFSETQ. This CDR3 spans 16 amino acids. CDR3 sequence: CASRIPAGGGTDTQYF. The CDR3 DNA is TGCGCCAGCAGGATACCAGCTGGCGGGGGCACAGATACGCAGTATTTT.

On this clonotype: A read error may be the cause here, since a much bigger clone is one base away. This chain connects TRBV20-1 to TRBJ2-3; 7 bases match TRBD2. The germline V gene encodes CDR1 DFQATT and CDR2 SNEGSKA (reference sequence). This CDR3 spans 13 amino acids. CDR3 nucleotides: TGCAGAGCTCGACTAGCTCGCACAGATACGCAGTATTTT. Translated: CRARLARTDTQYF.

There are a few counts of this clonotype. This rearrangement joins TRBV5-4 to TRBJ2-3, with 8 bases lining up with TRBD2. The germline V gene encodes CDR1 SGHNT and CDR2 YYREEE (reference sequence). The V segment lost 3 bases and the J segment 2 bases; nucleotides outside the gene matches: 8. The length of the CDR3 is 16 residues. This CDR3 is CASSSSGGHLTDTQYF. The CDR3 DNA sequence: TGTGCCAGCAGCTCCTCGGGGGGGCATCTCACAGATACGCAGTATTTT.

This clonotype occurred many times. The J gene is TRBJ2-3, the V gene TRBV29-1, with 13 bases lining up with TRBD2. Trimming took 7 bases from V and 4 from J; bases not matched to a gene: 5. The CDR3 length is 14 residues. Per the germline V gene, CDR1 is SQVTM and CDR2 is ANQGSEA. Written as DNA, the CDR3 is TGCAGCGCTCGACTAGCGGGAGGAGCAGATACGCAGTATTTT. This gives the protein CSARLAGGADTQYF.

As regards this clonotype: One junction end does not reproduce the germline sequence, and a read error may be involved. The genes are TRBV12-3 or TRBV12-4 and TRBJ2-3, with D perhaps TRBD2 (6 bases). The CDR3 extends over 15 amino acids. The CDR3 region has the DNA TGTGCCAGCAGGCGAACTAGCCCGAGCACAGATGCGCAGTATTTT. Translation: CASRRTSPSTDAQYF.

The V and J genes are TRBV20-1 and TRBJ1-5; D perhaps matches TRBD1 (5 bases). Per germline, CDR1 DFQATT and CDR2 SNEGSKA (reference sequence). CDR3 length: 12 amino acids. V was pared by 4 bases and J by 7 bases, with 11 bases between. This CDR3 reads CSAILGGQPQHF. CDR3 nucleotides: TGCAGTGCTATTCTCGGGGGGCAGCCCCAGCATTTT.

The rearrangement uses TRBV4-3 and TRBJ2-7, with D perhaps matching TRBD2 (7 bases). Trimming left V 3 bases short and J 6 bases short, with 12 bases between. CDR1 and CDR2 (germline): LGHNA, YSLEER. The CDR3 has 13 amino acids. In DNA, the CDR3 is TGCGCCAGCAGCCAGATAAGGGGGGGCGAGCAGTACTTC. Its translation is CASSQIRGGEQYF.

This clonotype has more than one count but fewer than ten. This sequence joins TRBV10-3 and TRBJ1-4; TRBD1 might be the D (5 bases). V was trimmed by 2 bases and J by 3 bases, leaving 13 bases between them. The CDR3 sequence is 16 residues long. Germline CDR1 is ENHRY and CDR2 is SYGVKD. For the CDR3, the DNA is TGTGCCATCAGTGAGAGGCCAGGGTCTGCTAATGAAAAACTGTTTTTT. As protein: CAISERPGSANEKLFF.

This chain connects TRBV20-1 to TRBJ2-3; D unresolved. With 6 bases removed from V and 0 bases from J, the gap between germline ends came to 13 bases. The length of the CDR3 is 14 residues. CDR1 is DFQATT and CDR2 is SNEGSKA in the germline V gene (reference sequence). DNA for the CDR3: TGCAGTGCCCAAAAAGGGCCTAGCACAGATACGCAGTATTTT. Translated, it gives CSAQKGPSTDTQYF.

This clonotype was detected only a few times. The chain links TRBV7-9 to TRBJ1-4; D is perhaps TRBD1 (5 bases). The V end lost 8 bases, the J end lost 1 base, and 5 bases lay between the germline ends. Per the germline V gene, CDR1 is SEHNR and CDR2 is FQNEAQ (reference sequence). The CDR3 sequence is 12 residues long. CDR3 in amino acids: CASGGTNEKLFF. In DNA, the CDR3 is TGTGCCAGCGGGGGAACTAATGAAAAACTGTTTTTT.

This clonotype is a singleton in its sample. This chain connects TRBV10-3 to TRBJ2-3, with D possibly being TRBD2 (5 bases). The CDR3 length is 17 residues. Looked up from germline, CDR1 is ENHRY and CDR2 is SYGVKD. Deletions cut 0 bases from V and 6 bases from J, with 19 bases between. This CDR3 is CAISESTRGLVRDTQYF. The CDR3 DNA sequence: TGTGCCATCAGTGAGTCGACTCGGGGTTTAGTTCGGGATACGCAGTATTTT.

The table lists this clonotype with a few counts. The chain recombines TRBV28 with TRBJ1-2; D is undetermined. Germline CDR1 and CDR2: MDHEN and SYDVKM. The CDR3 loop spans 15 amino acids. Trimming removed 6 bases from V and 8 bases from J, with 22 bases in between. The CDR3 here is CASRVGPQTPLGYTF. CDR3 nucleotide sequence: TGTGCCAGCAGGGTTGGCCCACAGACGCCCCTAGGCTACACCTTC.

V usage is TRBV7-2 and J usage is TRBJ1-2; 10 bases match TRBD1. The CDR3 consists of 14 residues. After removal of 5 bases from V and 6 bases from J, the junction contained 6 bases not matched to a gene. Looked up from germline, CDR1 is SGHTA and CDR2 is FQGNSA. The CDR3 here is CASSAGQGRDGYTF. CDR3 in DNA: TGTGCCAGCAGCGCGGGACAGGGGCGAGATGGCTACACCTTC. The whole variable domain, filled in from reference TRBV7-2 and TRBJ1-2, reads GAGVSQSPSNKVTEKGKDVELRCDPISGHTALYWYRQSLGQGLEFLIYFQGNSAPDKSGLPSDRFSAERTGGSVSTLTIQRTQQEDSAVYLCASSAGQGRDGYTFGSGTRLTVV.

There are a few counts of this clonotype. Written as DNA, the CDR3 is TGCAGCGTTGTACCCCAAGAGTTCATTGGTAAAAGTGAGCAGTTCTTC. Its translation is CSVVPQEFIGKSEQFF. This chain uses TRBV29-1 with TRBJ2-1; D is uncertain. Germline CDR1 is SQVTM and CDR2 is ANQGSEA. CDR3 length: 16 amino acids. Trimming pared 4 bases from V and 9 bases from J, leaving 25 bases between.

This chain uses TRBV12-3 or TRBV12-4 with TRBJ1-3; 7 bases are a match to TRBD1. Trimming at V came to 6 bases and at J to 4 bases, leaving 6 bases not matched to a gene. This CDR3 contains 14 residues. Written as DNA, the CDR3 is TGTGCCAGCAGCCCAGGGGGGACGGGAAACACCATATATTTT. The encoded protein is CASSPGGTGNTIYF.

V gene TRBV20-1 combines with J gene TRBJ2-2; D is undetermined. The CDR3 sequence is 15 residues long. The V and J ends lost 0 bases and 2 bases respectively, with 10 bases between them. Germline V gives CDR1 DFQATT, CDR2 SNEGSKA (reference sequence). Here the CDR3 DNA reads TGCAGTGCTAGAGATCTCCTCCACAACACCGGGGAGCTGTTTTTT. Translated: CSARDLLHNTGELFF.

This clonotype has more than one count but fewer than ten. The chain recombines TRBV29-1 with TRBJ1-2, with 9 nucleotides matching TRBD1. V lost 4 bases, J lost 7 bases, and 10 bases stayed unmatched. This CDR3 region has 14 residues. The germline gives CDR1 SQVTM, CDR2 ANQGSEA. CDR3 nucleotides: TGCAGCGTTGCGGGACAGGGTGGGGCTGCTGGCTACACCTTC. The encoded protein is CSVAGQGGAAGYTF.

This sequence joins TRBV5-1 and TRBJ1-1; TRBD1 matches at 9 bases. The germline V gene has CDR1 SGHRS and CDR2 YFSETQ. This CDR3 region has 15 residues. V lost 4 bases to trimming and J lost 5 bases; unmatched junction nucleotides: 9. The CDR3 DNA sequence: TGCGCCAGCAGCCTGGATGGGGACAGGGCGACTGAAGCTTTCTTT. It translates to CASSLDGDRATEAFF.

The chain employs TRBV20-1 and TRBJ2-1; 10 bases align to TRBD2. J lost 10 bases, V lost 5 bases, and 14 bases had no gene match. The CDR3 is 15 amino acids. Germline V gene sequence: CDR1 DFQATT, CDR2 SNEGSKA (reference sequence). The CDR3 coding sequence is TGCAGTGCTGGATTAGCGGGAGGAGGATGGAACGAGCAGTTCTTC. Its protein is CSAGLAGGGWNEQFF.

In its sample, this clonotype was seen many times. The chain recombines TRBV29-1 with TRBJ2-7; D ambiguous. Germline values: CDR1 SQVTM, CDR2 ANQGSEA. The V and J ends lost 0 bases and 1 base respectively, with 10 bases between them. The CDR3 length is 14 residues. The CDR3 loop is CSVEDLSQSYEQYF. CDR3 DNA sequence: TGCAGCGTTGAAGATTTGTCACAGTCCTACGAGCAGTACTTC.